One sample yielded the 16 T cell receptor beta chains listed below, sequenced in a study of tumor and adjacent non-tumor tissue in lung cancer. Three rounds of nested PCR, following a modified ARM-PCR protocol, produced the TCRbeta library. TCRdb fed the multiplex PCR reads into MiXCR, producing one record per CDR3 protein. This table holds under 95,000 distinct CDR3 sequences, approximately 65% found once. This sample's RNA came from whole unsorted tissue. The material sequenced was lung tumor tissue. Receptors originate from a man in his fifties or sixties with non-small cell lung cancer.

The CDR3 DNA reads TGTGCCAGCGAGCCAACAGCCGACGGCGGGAGCACTGAAGCTTTCTTT. It specifies CASEPTADGGSTEAFF. V is TRBV14 and J is TRBJ1-1; no reliable D call. The CDR3 sequence is 16 residues long. V lost 8 bases and J lost 4, with 23 bases in between. Germline assignment: CDR1 SGHDN and CDR2 FVKESK.

The chain couples TRBV10-3 to TRBJ2-2; 8 bases map to TRBD1. V lost 6 bases to trimming and J lost 9 bases; unmatched junction nucleotides: 15. Per the germline V gene, CDR1 is ENHRY and CDR2 is SYGVKD. The CDR3 runs 16 residues. CDR3 DNA sequence: TGTGCCATCAGACTGACAGGGGAAGCGAACAACCGGGAGCTGTTTTTT. Translation: CAIRLTGEANNRELFF.

In the case of this clonotype: This could be a read error, since a much larger clone is one nucleotide away. The V gene is TRBV13, the J gene TRBJ2-4; maybe TRBD1 (5 bases). The V gene's germline CDR1 is PRHDT and CDR2 FYEKMQ (reference sequence). The CDR3 totals 15 residues. DNA of the CDR3: TGTGACAGCAGCTTAGGGGTAGGAGCCAAAAACATTCAGTACTTC. The encoded protein is CDSSLGVGAKNIQYF.

This clonotype was counted between two and nine times. The chain recombines TRBV2 with TRBJ1-5; no clear D. V dropped 5 bases and J dropped 4 bases, with 18 bases sitting between them. This CDR3 region has 16 residues. Germline CDR1 reads SNHLY; CDR2 reads FYNNEI. The CDR3 DNA follows: TGTGCCAGCAGTACACTGCTGGGAGATGGGAATCAGCCCCAGCATTTT. It codes for CASSTLLGDGNQPQHF.

This clonotype has at least ten counts. This rearrangement joins TRBV28 to TRBJ2-3; D could derive from TRBD1 or TRBD2 (5 bases each). This CDR3 spans 16 amino acids. Germline V gene sequence: CDR1 MDHEN, CDR2 SYDVKM. V dropped 5 bases and J dropped 0 bases, with 15 bases sitting between them. For the CDR3, the DNA is TGTGCCAGCAGTACAAGATGGGGGATTAGCACAGATACGCAGTATTTT. Its protein product is CASSTRWGISTDTQYF.

This clonotype came up many times. This rearrangement joins TRBV6-5 to TRBJ2-5; perhaps TRBD2 as D (6 bases). The CDR3 loop spans 17 amino acids. The V gene's germline CDR1 is MNHEY and CDR2 SVGAGI. V was clipped by 1 base and J by 5 bases, with 20 bases between them. CDR3 nucleotides: TGTGCCAGCAGTTACTACGATGCAACGGGAGTAAGGGAGACCCAGTACTTC. Translating it yields CASSYYDATGVRETQYF.

As to this clonotype: A junction boundary mismatches the germline segment, possibly from a read error. The chain combines TRBV11-2 with TRBJ2-3; D is unclear. Germline V gene sequence: CDR1 SGHAT, CDR2 FQNNGV. The CDR3 is 14 residues long. This CDR3 reads CASSHRTSRATQYF. In nucleotides, the CDR3 is TGCGCCAGCAGTCACCGGACCTCTAGGGCTACGCAATATTTT. Full variable domain (rest looked up from reference TRBV11-2 and TRBJ2-3): EAGVAQSPRYKIIEKRQSVAFWCNPISGHATLYWYQQILGQGPKLLIQFQNNGVVDDSQLPKDRFSAERLKGVDSTLKIQPAKLEDSAVYLCASSHRTSRATQYFGPGTRLTVL.

This clonotype was detected ten times or more. This chain uses TRBV20-1 with TRBJ2-3, with 14 bases lining up with TRBD2. The CDR3 length is 15 residues. After removal of 6 bases from V and 3 bases from J, the junction contained 5 bases not matched to a gene. Germline lookup yields CDR1 DFQATT and CDR2 SNEGSKA (reference sequence). The CDR3 spells CSASGTSGRTDTQYF. CDR3 bases: TGCAGTGCGTCCGGGACTAGCGGGAGAACAGATACGCAGTATTTT.

Many counts were recorded for this clonotype. This chain's CDR3 is CASGFDREGQPQHF. Written as DNA, the CDR3 is TGTGCTAGTGGTTTCGACAGGGAGGGGCAGCCCCAGCATTTT. V and J are TRBV12-5 and TRBJ1-5; the match to TRBD1 covers 7 bases. This CDR3 spans 14 amino acids. V shed 3 bases, J shed 7 bases, and the junction held 6 bases outside the gene matches. Germline CDR1 LGHNT, CDR2 FRNRAP.

To note about this clonotype: A much larger clone differs from this one at a single base, so this may be a read error. The chain recombines TRBV4-3 with TRBJ2-5; D uncertain. Germline CDR1 is LGHNA and CDR2 is YSLEER. CDR3 length: 15 amino acids. The chain's CDR3 is CASSQDRDKQETQNF. DNA of the CDR3: TGCGCCAGCAGCCAAGATCGCGACAAACAAGAGACCCAGAACTTC.

Notes on this clonotype: A much larger clone lies a single base off, so this may be a read error. V and J are TRBV20-1 and TRBJ1-1, with D possibly matching TRBD1 (5 bases). The germline gives CDR1 DFQATT, CDR2 SNEGSKA (reference sequence). Trimming took 7 bases from V and 4 from J, leaving 25 bases between them. The CDR3 runs to 16 residues. CDR3 loop: CSVRGQPGPLGTEAFF. CDR3 bases: TGCAGTGTTCGCGGACAACCCGGCCCCCTGGGCACTGAAGCTTTCTTT.

As to this clonotype: At one boundary the junction diverges from the germline segment, which might be a read error. The rearrangement uses TRBV10-2 and TRBJ2-7, with 11 bases matching TRBD1. Per germline, CDR1 WSHSY and CDR2 SAAADI. The CDR3 runs to 16 residues. CDR3 region: CASSDWGTGGVYERYF. The DNA for the CDR3 is TGCGCCAGCAGTGATTGGGGGACAGGGGGAGTCTACGAGCGGTACTTC.

This clonotype was seen once. This may be a read error: a much more frequent sequence differs by one nucleotide. The chain combines TRBV7-8 with TRBJ2-3, with D uncertain. This CDR3 has 12 residues. Germline V gene sequence: CDR1 SGHVS, CDR2 FQNEAQ. The CDR3 bases are TGTGCCAGCAGCTTACGCACAGATAAGCAGTATTTT. Translating it yields CASSLRTDKQYF.

As concerns this clonotype: The CDR3 does not end in the conserved phenylalanine or tryptophan, so this is likely a read error. The J gene is TRBJ2-2, the V gene TRBV11-2; D not resolved. The CDR3 totals 15 residues. The germline CDR1 and CDR2 sequences are SGHAT and FQNNGV. V lost 6 bases and J lost 0, with 11 bases in between. The CDR3 reads CASSPCVANTGELFL. CDR3 sequence (DNA): TGTGCCAGCAGTCCCTGTGTCGCGAACACCGGGGAGCTGTTTCTT.

To note about this clonotype: Compared with germline, one end of the junction differs, possibly owing to a read error. V gene TRBV6-5 combines with J gene TRBJ2-6, with D possibly matching TRBD2 (7 bases). Germline CDR1 reads MNHEY; CDR2 reads SVGAGI. The CDR3 runs to 16 residues. The CDR3 DNA sequence: TGTGCCAGTAGTTATTCGGGGGGCTCTGGGGCCAACCTCCTGACTTTC. Translated: CASSYSGGSGANLLTF.

This clonotype was seen at least ten times. This sequence joins TRBV11-3 and TRBJ2-5; a weak D match, TRBD2 (5 bases). Between the trimmed V and J ends, which lost 5 bases and 3 bases, there was a span of 10 bases. The CDR3 runs 13 residues. From germline, CDR1 is SGHNT and CDR2 YENEEA. The CDR3 protein is CASSRGLEETQYF. The CDR3 DNA reads TGTGCCAGCAGCCGAGGGTTGGAAGAGACCCAGTACTTC.